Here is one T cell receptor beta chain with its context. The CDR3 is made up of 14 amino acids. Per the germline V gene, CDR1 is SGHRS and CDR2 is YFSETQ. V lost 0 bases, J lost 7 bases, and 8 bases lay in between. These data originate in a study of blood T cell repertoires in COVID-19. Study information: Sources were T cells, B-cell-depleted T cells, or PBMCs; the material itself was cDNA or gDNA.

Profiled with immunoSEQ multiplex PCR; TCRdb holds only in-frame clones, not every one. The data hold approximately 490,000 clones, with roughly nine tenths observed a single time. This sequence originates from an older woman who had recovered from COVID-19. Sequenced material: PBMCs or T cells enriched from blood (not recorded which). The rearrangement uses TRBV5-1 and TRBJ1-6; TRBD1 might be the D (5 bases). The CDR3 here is CASSLAQGNSPLHF. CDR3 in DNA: TGCGCCAGCAGCTTGGCGCAGGGCAATTCACCCCTCCACTTT.